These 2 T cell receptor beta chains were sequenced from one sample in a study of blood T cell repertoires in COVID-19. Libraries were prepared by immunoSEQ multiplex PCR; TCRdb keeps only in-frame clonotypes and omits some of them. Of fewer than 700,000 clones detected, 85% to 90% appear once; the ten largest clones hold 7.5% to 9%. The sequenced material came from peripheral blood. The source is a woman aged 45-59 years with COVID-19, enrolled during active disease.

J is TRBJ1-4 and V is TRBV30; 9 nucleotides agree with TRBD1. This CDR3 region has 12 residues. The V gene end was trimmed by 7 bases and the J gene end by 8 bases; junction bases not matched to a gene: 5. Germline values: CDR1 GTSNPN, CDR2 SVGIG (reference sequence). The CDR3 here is CASDRGGEKLFF. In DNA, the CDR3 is TGTGCCTCGGACAGGGGTGGGGAAAAACTGTTTTTT.

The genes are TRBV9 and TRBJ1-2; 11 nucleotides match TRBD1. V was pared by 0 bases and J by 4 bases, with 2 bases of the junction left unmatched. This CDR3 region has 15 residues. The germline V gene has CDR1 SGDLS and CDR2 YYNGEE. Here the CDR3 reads CASSVGGTGGYGYTF. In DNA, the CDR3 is TGTGCCAGCAGCGTAGGAGGGACAGGGGGCTATGGCTACACCTTC.